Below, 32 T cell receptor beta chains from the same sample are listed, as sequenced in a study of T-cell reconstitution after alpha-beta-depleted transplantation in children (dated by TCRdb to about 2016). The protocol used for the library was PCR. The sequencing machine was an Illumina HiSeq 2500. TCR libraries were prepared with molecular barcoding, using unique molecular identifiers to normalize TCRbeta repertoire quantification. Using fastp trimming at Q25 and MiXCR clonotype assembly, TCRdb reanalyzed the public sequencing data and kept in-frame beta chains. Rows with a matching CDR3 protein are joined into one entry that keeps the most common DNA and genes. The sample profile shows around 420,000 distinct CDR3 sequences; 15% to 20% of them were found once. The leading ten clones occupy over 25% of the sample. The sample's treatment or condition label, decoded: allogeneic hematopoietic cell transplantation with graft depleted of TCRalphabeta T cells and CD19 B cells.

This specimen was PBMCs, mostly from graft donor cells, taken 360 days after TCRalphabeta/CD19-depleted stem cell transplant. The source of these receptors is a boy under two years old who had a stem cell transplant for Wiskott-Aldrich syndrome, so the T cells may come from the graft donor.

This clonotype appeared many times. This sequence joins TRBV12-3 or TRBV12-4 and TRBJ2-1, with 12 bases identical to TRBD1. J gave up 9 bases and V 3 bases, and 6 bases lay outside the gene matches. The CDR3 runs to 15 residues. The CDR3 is CASSLRGTGGAEQFF. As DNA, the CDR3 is TGTGCCAGCAGTTTGCGTGGGACAGGGGGCGCTGAGCAGTTCTTC.

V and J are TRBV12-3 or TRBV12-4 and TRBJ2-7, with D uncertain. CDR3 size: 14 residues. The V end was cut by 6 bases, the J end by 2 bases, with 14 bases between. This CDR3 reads CASSPLRNAYEQYF. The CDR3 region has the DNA TGTGCCAGCAGCCCTCTGCGGAATGCCTACGAGCAGTACTTC.

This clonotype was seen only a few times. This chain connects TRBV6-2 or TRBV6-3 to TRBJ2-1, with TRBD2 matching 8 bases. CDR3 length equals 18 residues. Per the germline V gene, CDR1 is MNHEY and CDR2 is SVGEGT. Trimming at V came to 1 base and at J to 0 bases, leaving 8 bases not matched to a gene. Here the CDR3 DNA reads TGTGCCAGCAGTTACTTTAGACTAGCGCGTTCCTCCTACAATGAGCAGTTCTTC. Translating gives CASSYFRLARSSYNEQFF.

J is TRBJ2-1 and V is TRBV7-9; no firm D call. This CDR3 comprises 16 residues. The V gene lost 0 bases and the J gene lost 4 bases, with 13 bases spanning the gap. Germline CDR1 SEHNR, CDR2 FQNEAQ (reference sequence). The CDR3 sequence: CASSLALSPFYNEQFF. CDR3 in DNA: TGTGCCAGCAGCTTAGCCCTCTCCCCTTTTTACAATGAGCAGTTCTTC.

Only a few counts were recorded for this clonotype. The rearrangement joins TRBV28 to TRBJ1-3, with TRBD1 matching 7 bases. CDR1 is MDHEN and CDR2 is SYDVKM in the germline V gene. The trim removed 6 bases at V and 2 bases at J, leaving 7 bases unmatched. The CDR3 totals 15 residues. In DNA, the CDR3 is TGTGCCAGCAGGTCCAGGGGGGCCGCTGGAAACACCATATATTTT. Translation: CASRSRGAAGNTIYF.

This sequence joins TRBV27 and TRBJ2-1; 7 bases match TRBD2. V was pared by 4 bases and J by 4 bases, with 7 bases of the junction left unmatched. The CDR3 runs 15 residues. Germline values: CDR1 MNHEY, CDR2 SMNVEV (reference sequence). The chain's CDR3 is CASSSGLSRYNEQFF. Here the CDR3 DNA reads TGTGCCAGCAGTTCGGGACTATCGAGATACAATGAGCAGTTCTTC.

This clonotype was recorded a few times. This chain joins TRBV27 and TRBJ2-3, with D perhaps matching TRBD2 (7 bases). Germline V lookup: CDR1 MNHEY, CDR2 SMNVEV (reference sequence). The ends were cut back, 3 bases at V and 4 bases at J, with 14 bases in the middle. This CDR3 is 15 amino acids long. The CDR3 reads CASSFGRRGPDTQYF. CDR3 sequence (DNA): TGTGCCAGCAGTTTCGGTCGGCGGGGGCCAGATACGCAGTATTTT.

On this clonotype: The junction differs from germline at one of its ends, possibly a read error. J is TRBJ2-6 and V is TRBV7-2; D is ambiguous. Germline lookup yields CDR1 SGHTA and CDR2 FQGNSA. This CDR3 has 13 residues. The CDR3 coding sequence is TGTGTCAGCAGCCCCCCAGCGGCCAACGTCCTGACTTTC. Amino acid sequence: CVSSPPAANVLTF.

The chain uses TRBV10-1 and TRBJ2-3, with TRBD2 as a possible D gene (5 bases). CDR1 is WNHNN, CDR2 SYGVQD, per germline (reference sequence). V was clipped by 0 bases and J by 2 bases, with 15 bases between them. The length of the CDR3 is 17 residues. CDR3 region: CASSESVGNGDTDTQYF. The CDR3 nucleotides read TGCGCCAGCAGTGAGTCGGTGGGGAACGGGGACACAGATACGCAGTATTTT.

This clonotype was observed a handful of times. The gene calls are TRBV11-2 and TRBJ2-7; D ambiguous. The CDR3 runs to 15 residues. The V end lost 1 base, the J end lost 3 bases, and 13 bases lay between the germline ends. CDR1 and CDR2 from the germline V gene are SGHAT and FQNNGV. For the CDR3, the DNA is TGTGCCAGCAGCTTAGGGGCAGGATTGAGCTACGAGCAGTACTTC. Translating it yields CASSLGAGLSYEQYF.

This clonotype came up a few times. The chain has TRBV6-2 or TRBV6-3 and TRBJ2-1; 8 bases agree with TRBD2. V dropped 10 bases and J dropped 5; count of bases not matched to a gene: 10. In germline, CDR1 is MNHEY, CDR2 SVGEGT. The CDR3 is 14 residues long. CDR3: CATTGSGGHNEQFF. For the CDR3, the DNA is TGTGCCACCACGGGGAGCGGGGGTCACAATGAGCAGTTCTTC.

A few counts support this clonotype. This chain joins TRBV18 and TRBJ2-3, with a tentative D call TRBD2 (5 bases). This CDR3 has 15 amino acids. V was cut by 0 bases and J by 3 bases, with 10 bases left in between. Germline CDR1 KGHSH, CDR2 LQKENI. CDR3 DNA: TGTGCCAGCTCACCACCGAATCGGGATACAGATACGCAGTATTTT. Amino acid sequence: CASSPPNRDTDTQYF.

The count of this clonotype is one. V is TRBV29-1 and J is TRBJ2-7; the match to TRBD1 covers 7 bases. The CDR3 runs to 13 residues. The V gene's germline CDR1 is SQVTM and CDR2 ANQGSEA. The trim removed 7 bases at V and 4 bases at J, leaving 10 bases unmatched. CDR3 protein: CSASQGSRYEQYF. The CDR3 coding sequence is TGCAGCGCCTCACAGGGGTCGAGGTACGAGCAGTACTTC.

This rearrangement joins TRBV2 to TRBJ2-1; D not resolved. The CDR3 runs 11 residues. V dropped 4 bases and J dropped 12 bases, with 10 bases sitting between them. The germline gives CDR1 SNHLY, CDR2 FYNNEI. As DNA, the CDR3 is TGTGCCAGCAGTGTAGGGCTTCGGCAGTTCTTC. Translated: CASSVGLRQFF.

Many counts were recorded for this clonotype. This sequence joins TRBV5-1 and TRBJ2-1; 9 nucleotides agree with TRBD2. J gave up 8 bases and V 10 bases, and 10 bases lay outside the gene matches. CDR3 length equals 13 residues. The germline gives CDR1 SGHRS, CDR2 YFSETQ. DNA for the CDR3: TGCGCCGTTCGTGATAGCGGGAGCTATGAGCAGTTCTTC. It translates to CAVRDSGSYEQFF.

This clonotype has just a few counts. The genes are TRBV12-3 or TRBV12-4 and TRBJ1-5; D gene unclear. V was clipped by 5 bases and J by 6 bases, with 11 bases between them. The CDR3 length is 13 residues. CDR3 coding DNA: TGTGCCAGCAGTCCATTCCTGAGTCAGCCCCAGCATTTT. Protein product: CASSPFLSQPQHF.

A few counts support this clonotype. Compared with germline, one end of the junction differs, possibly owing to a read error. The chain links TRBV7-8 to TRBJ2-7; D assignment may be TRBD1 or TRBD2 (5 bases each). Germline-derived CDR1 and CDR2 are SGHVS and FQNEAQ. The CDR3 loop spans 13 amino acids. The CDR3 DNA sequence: TGTGCCAGCAGCTTAGCGTGGTCGATGGGACCCAACTTC. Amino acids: CASSLAWSMGPNF.

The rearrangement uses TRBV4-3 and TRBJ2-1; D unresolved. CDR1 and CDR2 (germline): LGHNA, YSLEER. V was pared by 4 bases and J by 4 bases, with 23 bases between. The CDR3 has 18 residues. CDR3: CASSRKASRPDPYNEQFF. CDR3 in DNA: TGCGCCAGCAGCCGCAAGGCCTCGCGACCCGATCCTTACAATGAGCAGTTCTTC.

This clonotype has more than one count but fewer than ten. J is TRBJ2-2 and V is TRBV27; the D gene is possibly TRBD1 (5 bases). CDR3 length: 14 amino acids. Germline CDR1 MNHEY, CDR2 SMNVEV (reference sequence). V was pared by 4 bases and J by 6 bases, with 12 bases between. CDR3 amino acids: CASSSLGAAGELFF. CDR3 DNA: TGTGCCAGCAGTTCCCTTGGGGCGGCCGGGGAGCTGTTTTTT.

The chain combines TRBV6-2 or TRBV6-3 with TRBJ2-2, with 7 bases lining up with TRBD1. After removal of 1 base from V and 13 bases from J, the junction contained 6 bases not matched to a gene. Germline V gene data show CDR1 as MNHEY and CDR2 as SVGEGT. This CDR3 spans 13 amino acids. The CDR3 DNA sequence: TGTGCCAGCAGTTACTTCTCACAGGGGAGGCTGTTTTTT. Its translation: CASSYFSQGRLFF.

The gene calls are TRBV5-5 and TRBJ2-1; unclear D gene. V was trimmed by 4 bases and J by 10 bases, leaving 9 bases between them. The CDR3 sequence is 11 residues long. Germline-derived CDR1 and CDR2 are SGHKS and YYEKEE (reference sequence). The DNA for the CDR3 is TGTGCCAGCAGCCCGTTAACAGAGCAGTTCTTC. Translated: CASSPLTEQFF.

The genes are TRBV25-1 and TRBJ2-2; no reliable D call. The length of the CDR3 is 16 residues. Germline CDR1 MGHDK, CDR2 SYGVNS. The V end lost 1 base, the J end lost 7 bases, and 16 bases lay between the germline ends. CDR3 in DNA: TGTGCCAGCAGTGAATCGCTGAGTACCCCGGGCGGGGAGCTGTTTTTT. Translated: CASSESLSTPGGELFF.

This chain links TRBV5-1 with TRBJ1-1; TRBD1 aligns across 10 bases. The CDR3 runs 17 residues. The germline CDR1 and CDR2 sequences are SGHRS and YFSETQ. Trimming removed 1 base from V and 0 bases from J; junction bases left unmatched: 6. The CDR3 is CASSLPGQGYLNTEAFF. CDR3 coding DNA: TGCGCCAGCAGCTTGCCGGGACAGGGGTACCTGAACACTGAAGCTTTCTTT.

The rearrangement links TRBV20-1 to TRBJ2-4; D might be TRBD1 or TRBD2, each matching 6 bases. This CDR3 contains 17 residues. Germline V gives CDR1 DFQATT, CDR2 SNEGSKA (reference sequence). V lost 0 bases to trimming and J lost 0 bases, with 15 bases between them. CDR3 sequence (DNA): TGCAGTGCTAGAGAGGCGGGACAAGTTTTAGCCAAAAACATTCAGTACTTC. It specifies CSAREAGQVLAKNIQYF.

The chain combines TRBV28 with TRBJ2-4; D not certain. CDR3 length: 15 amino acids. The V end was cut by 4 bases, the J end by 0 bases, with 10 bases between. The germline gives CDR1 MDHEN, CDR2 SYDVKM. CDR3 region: CASSSLLLAKNIQYF. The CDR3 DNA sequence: TGTGCCAGCAGTTCCCTCCTTTTAGCCAAAAACATTCAGTACTTC.

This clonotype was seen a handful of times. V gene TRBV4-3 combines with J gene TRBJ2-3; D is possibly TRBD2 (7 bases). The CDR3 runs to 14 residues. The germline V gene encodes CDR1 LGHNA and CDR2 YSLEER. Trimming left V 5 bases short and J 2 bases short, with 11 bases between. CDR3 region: CASSEGDYTDTQYF. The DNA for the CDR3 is TGCGCCAGCAGCGAGGGGGACTACACAGATACGCAGTATTTT.

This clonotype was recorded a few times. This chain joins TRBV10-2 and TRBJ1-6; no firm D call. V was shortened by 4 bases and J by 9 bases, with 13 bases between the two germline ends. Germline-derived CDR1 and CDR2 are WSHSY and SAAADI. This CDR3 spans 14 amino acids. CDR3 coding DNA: TGCGCCAGCAGTGTGGCCAGTGAGATTTCACCCCTCCACTTT. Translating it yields CASSVASEISPLHF.

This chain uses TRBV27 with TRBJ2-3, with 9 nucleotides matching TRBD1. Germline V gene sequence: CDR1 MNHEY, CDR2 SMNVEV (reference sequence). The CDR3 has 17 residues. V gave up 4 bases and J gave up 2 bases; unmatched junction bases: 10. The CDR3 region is CASSSPLGQGYTDTQYF. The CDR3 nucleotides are TGTGCCAGCAGTTCACCCCTTGGACAGGGGTACACAGATACGCAGTATTTT.

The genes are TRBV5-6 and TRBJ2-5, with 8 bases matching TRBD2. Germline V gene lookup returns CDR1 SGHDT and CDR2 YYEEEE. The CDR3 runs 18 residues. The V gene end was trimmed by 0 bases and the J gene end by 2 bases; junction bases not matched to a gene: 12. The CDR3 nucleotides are TGTGCCAGCAGCTTGGCTAGCCTGGGACTAGGGGGACAAGAGACCCAGTACTTC. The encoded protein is CASSLASLGLGGQETQYF.

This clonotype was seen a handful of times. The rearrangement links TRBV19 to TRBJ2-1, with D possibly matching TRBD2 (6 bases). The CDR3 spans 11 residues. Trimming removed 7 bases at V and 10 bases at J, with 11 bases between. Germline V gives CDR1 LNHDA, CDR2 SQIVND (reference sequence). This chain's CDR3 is CASTWRGEQFF. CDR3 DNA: TGTGCCAGTACCTGGCGGGGCGAGCAGTTCTTC.

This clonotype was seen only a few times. In DNA, the CDR3 is TGTGCCAGCAGTACACGGAGAGAGACCCAGTACTTC. It translates to CASSTRRETQYF. This chain uses TRBV12-3 or TRBV12-4 with TRBJ2-5; D gene unclear. V lost 5 bases to trimming and J lost 4 bases, with 8 bases between them. The CDR3 is made up of 12 amino acids.

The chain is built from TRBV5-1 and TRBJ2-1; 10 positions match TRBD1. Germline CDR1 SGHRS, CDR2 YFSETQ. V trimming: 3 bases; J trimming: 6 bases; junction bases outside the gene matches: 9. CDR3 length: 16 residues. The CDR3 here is CASSSSQGTGVNEQFF. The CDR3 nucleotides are TGCGCCAGCAGCTCTTCCCAAGGGACAGGGGTCAATGAGCAGTTCTTC.